This T cell receptor (beta chain) was sequenced for a study of shared T cell receptors in the human thymus. The CDR3 is 18 amino acids. The ends were cut back, 0 bases at V and 1 base at J, with 19 bases in the middle. Germline CDR1 reads MGHRA; CDR2 reads YSYEKL. TCRdb's copy holds only in-frame clones and misses some; the assay was immunoSEQ multiplex PCR. This table holds 630,000 or so clones, around 87% found once. Another study also made use of these data, one on human thymus T cells. As that report states: Healthy Finnish infants undergoing corrective surgery for congenital heart defects were the donors. From resections taken during corrective heart surgery, the thymus tissue was obtained. Use of V and J genes seemed skewed within the thymic and blood repertoires. Related research found strongly overlapping thymic repertoires in unrelated individuals.

This receptor was taken from a boy younger than two with a congenital heart defect. The sample comprised thymocytes. The chain recombines TRBV4-1 with TRBJ2-7; weak D call: TRBD1 (5 bases). CDR3: CASSQELSREKPSYEQYF. In DNA form, the CDR3 reads TGCGCCAGCAGCCAAGAACTCTCCAGGGAAAAGCCTTCCTACGAGCAGTACTTC.